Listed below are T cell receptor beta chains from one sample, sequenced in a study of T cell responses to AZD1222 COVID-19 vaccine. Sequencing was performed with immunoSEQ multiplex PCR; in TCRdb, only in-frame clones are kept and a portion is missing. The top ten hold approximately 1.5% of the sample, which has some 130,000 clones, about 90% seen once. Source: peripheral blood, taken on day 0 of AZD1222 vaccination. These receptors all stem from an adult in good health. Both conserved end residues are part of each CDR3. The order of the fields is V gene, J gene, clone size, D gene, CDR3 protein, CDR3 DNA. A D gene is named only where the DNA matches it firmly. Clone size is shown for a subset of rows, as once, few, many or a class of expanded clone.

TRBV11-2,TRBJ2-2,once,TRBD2,CASSQRSGGASGELFF,TGTGCCAGCAGCCAAAGGAGCGGGGGGGCCTCCGGGGAGCTGTTTTTT
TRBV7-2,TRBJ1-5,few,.,CASSINREPQHF,TGTGCCAGCAGCATAAACAGGGAGCCCCAGCATTTT
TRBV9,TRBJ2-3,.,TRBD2,CASSVSSGPRGDTQYF,TGTGCCAGCAGCGTGTCTAGCGGGCCCCGCGGAGATACGCAGTATTTT
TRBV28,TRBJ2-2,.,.,CASKTQVPGELFF,TGTGCCAGCAAAACCCAGGTCCCCGGGGAGCTGTTTTTT
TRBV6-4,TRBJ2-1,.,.,CASSGGVSGEQFF,TGTGCCAGCAGTGGGGGGGTTTCTGGCGAGCAGTTCTTC
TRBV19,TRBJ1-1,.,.,CASSQVSATAYGAFF,TGTGCCAGTAGCCAAGTATCCGCGACGGCTTATGGGGCTTTCTTT
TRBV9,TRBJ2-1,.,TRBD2,CASSSRAGGRDEQFF,TGTGCCAGCAGCTCCAGAGCGGGGGGGAGGGATGAGCAGTTCTTC
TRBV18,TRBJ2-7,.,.,CASSLGTDQGQYF,TGTGCCAGCTCACTTGGGACGGACCAAGGGCAGTACTTC
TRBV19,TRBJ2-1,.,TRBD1,CASSIGGGQGYNEQFF,TGTGCCAGTAGTATAGGGGGAGGACAGGGTTACAATGAGCAGTTCTTC
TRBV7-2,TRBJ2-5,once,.,CASSSAVSLGQETQYF,TGTGCCAGCAGCTCCGCCGTAAGTTTGGGCCAAGAGACCCAGTACTTC
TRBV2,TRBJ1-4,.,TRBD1,CASSEGGTGGEKLFF,TGTGCCAGCAGTGAAGGGGGGACAGGGGGTGAAAAACTGTTTTTT
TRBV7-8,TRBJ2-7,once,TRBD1,CASSLGDRGSEQYF,TGTGCCAGCAGCTTAGGGGACAGGGGATCCGAGCAGTACTTC
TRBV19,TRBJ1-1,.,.,CASSIAGTEAFF,TGTGCCAGTAGTATAGCGGGGACTGAAGCTTTCTTT
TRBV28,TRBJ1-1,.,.,CASSLGAGRLEAFF,TGTGCCAGCAGTTTGGGTGCAGGCCGTCTGGAAGCTTTCTTT
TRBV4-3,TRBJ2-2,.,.,CASSRSRGAGSPGELFF,TGCGCCAGCAGCCGTTCTCGGGGGGCGGGGTCCCCCGGGGAGCTGTTTTTT
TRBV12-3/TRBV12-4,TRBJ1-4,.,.,CASSSRNEKLFF,TGTGCCAGCAGTTCACGGAATGAAAAACTGTTTTTT
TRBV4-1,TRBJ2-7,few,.,CASSHQPGLEAHEQYF,TGCGCCAGCAGCCACCAACCGGGGCTCGAAGCCCACGAGCAGTACTTC
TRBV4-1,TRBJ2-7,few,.,CASSQEAGARSYEQYF,TGCGCCAGCAGCCAAGAAGCAGGGGCGAGGTCCTACGAGCAGTACTTC
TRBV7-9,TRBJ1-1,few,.,CASSLTSAGRRYTEAFF,TGTGCCAGCAGTTTGACCAGTGCGGGAAGAAGGTACACTGAAGCTTTCTTT
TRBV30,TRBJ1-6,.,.,CAWSSQGTNSPLHF,TGTGCCTGGAGTAGCCAGGGGACGAATTCACCCCTCCACTTT
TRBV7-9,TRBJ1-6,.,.,CASEGPKNSPLHF,TGTGCCAGCGAAGGGCCTAAGAATTCACCCCTCCACTTT
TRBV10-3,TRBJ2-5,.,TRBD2,CAISGREGLTLQETQYF,TGTGCCATCAGTGGCCGGGAGGGCCTCACCCTCCAAGAGACCCAGTACTTC